The rows below give T cell receptor beta chains drawn from one sample of a study of blood T cells in healthy people across ages. MiXCR, run by TCRdb on the 5' RACE reads, gives a single entry per CDR3 protein. The sample contains approximately 800,000 distinct CDR3 sequences, roughly 25% of which appear only once. These same records also appear under a second study, on T cells of mothers and their children.

Material for sequencing was blood. These TCRs come from a boy between 5 and 17 years old in good health. CDR3s include the opening cysteine and the closing phenylalanine or tryptophan. A D gene is named only where the DNA matches it firmly. A row's size may be missing; if present it is once, few, many or a size class.

v_gene: TRBV4-1; d_gene: -; j_gene: TRBJ2-5; abundance: -; CDR3nt: TGCGCCAGCAGCCATGTAGACAGGAGCCCTCAAGAGACCCAGTACTTC; CDR3aa: CASSHVDRSPQETQYF
v_gene: TRBV5-1; d_gene: -; j_gene: TRBJ2-7; abundance: -; CDR3nt: TGCGCCAGCAGCGAAAATAACAGGGAACATTACTCCTACGAGCAGTACTTC; CDR3aa: CASSENNREHYSYEQYF
v_gene: TRBV21-1; d_gene: -; j_gene: TRBJ2-4; abundance: -; CDR3nt: TGTGCCTGCACCCAGGACAGACACCAGTGGGCCAAAAACATTCAGTACTTC; CDR3aa: CACTQDRHQWAKNIQYF
v_gene: TRBV29-1; d_gene: TRBD2; j_gene: TRBJ2-5; abundance: few; CDR3nt: TGCAGCGTGCCGACTATACGGGAGGGCCCGGGGGAGACCCAGTACTTC; CDR3aa: CSVPTIREGPGETQYF
v_gene: TRBV15; d_gene: -; j_gene: TRBJ1-4; abundance: -; CDR3nt: TGTGCCACTTCCCAGGACCTTACAACTAATGAAAAACTGTTTTTT; CDR3aa: CATSQDLTTNEKLFF
v_gene: TRBV5-1; d_gene: -; j_gene: TRBJ1-4; abundance: -; CDR3nt: TGCGCCAGCAGTTCGGGACACGACGAAAAACTGTTTTTT; CDR3aa: CASSSGHDEKLFF
v_gene: TRBV6-5; d_gene: -; j_gene: TRBJ1-4; abundance: -; CDR3nt: TGTGCCAGCAGTTCCGCTGGAGCGGCTAATGAGAAACTGTTTTTT; CDR3aa: CASSSAGAANEKLFF
v_gene: TRBV18; d_gene: -; j_gene: TRBJ2-5; abundance: few; CDR3nt: TGTGCCAGCTCACCAGTAGCAGAAGAGACCCAGTACTTC; CDR3aa: CASSPVAEETQYF
v_gene: TRBV7-3; d_gene: -; j_gene: TRBJ2-5; abundance: -; CDR3nt: TGTGCCAGCAGCTTAATGGGCTACCAAGAGACCCAGTACTTC; CDR3aa: CASSLMGYQETQYF
v_gene: TRBV10-3; d_gene: -; j_gene: TRBJ1-1; abundance: few; CDR3nt: TGTGCCATCAGTGAGAGGGCAGAAGGGACTGAAGCTTTCTTT; CDR3aa: CAISERAEGTEAFF
v_gene: TRBV7-2; d_gene: TRBD2; j_gene: TRBJ2-3; abundance: -; CDR3nt: TGTGCCAGCAGCTTAGGCGGGACTAGAGGTACAAATACGCAGTGTTTT; CDR3aa: CASSLGGTRGTNTQCF
v_gene: TRBV6-2/TRBV6-3; d_gene: TRBD1; j_gene: TRBJ2-5; abundance: few; CDR3nt: TGTGCCAGCAGTTACCCGACAGGGAACCAAGAGACCCAGTACTTC; CDR3aa: CASSYPTGNQETQYF
v_gene: TRBV7-3; d_gene: -; j_gene: TRBJ2-5; abundance: -; CDR3nt: TGTGCCAGCAGCGGACTTAGCGGACCTTACGAGCAGCACTTC; CDR3aa: CASSGLSGPYEQHF
v_gene: TRBV12-3/TRBV12-4; d_gene: TRBD2; j_gene: TRBJ2-5; abundance: -; CDR3nt: TGTGCCAGCCTTTTAGCGGGGGGGATCCAAGAGACCCAGTACTTC; CDR3aa: CASLLAGGIQETQYF
v_gene: TRBV7-2; d_gene: -; j_gene: TRBJ2-5; abundance: -; CDR3nt: TGTGCCAGCAGCTTGGGCGGATCCTCGACCCAGTACTTC; CDR3aa: CASSLGGSSTQYF
v_gene: TRBV28; d_gene: -; j_gene: TRBJ1-1; abundance: -; CDR3nt: TGTGCCAACAGTTTAACTGGCACTGAAGCTTTCTTT; CDR3aa: CANSLTGTEAFF
v_gene: TRBV3-1; d_gene: TRBD1; j_gene: TRBJ2-5; abundance: -; CDR3nt: TGTGCCAGCAGCCAACCGGGACAGGGGGCGGAAGAGACCCAGTACTTC; CDR3aa: CASSQPGQGAEETQYF
v_gene: TRBV20-1; d_gene: -; j_gene: TRBJ2-5; abundance: few; CDR3nt: TGCAGTGCTAGAGATACCCTACTGGGGCTTTTAGAGACCCAGTACTTC; CDR3aa: CSARDTLLGLLETQYF
v_gene: TRBV21-1; d_gene: -; j_gene: TRBJ2-5; abundance: -; CDR3nt: TGTGCCAGCCACAGGAGACTTAAGACCCAGTACTTC; CDR3aa: CASHRRLKTQYF
v_gene: TRBV14; d_gene: TRBD1; j_gene: TRBJ2-1; abundance: -; CDR3nt: TGTGCCAGCAGCCAGCACCGGGACAGGGGGCCCGTGGTAGGGACCTACAATGAGCAGTTCTTC; CDR3aa: CASSQHRDRGPVVGTYNEQFF
v_gene: TRBV5-1; d_gene: -; j_gene: TRBJ1-2; abundance: -; CDR3nt: TGCGCCAGCAGGGGATCGGGACACCCGAGCTACACCTTC; CDR3aa: CASRGSGHPSYTF
v_gene: TRBV30; d_gene: -; j_gene: TRBJ1-6; abundance: many; CDR3nt: TGTGCCTGGAGTTTCGGCGGGGCTAATTCACCCCTCCACTTT; CDR3aa: CAWSFGGANSPLHF
v_gene: TRBV7-8; d_gene: -; j_gene: TRBJ1-1; abundance: few; CDR3nt: TGTGCCAGCAGCCCAAAAGCCCAGGGGTCGAACACTGAAGCTTTCTTT; CDR3aa: CASSPKAQGSNTEAFF
v_gene: TRBV6-5; d_gene: TRBD2; j_gene: TRBJ2-5; abundance: -; CDR3nt: TGTGCCAGCAGTTACTCGAAATTGGTCGGCGGGGGGGGAGAGACCCAGTACTTC; CDR3aa: CASSYSKLVGGGGETQYF
v_gene: TRBV7-9; d_gene: TRBD1; j_gene: TRBJ1-2; abundance: -; CDR3nt: TGTGCCAGCAGCGACGGACAGGGCAGGTTTGGTGGCTACACCTTC; CDR3aa: CASSDGQGRFGGYTF
v_gene: TRBV5-1; d_gene: -; j_gene: TRBJ2-1; abundance: -; CDR3nt: TGCGCCAGCAGCTTGGGGGACAACGGGGATGAGCAGTTCTTC; CDR3aa: CASSLGDNGDEQFF
v_gene: TRBV7-9; d_gene: -; j_gene: TRBJ1-1; abundance: -; CDR3nt: TGTGCCAGCAGCTTATTGGGGTTTGCTGAAGCTTTCTTT; CDR3aa: CASSLLGFAEAFF
v_gene: TRBV28; d_gene: TRBD1; j_gene: TRBJ1-5; abundance: -; CDR3nt: TGTGCCAGCAGTCCCACAGGGGGCTCTGGTCAGCCCCAGCATTTT; CDR3aa: CASSPTGGSGQPQHF
v_gene: TRBV12-3/TRBV12-4; d_gene: TRBD1; j_gene: TRBJ1-1; abundance: -; CDR3nt: TGTGCCAGCAGTTTAGGATACAGGGGGCAAAGGAACACTGAAGCTTTCTTT; CDR3aa: CASSLGYRGQRNTEAFF
v_gene: TRBV7-2; d_gene: -; j_gene: TRBJ2-1; abundance: -; CDR3nt: TGTGCCAGCAGCTTAAGTCTCGGCGCACACTACAATGAGCAGTTCTTC; CDR3aa: CASSLSLGAHYNEQFF
v_gene: TRBV28; d_gene: TRBD2; j_gene: TRBJ2-7; abundance: few; CDR3nt: TGTGCCAGCAGTACTCCGGGACTATCCTACGAGCAGTACTTC; CDR3aa: CASSTPGLSYEQYF
v_gene: TRBV14; d_gene: -; j_gene: TRBJ1-2; abundance: -; CDR3nt: TGTGCCAGCAGCCAAGATTCCCGGTACTATGGCTACACCTTC; CDR3aa: CASSQDSRYYGYTF
v_gene: TRBV20-1; d_gene: -; j_gene: TRBJ1-6; abundance: -; CDR3nt: TGCAGTGCTAGACCACCTGTGGGTAGTCACTCACCCCTCCACTTT; CDR3aa: CSARPPVGSHSPLHF
v_gene: TRBV7-9; d_gene: TRBD1; j_gene: TRBJ2-5; abundance: -; CDR3nt: TGTGCCAGCAGCTCGACAGGGTATGAAGAGACCCAGTACTTC; CDR3aa: CASSSTGYEETQYF
v_gene: TRBV5-1; d_gene: -; j_gene: TRBJ2-5; abundance: many; CDR3nt: TGCGCCAGCAGAGAGGGCGGGGAGACCCAGTACTTC; CDR3aa: CASREGGETQYF
v_gene: TRBV20-1; d_gene: TRBD1; j_gene: TRBJ1-2; abundance: few; CDR3nt: TGCAGTGCTAGAGACCTATCCGGGACAGGCTATGGCTACACCTTC; CDR3aa: CSARDLSGTGYGYTF
v_gene: TRBV28; d_gene: TRBD2; j_gene: TRBJ2-1; abundance: few; CDR3nt: TGTGCCAGCAGTTCGCGACTAGCGGGGGGGCCAAATGAGCAGTTCTTC; CDR3aa: CASSSRLAGGPNEQFF
v_gene: TRBV29-1; d_gene: -; j_gene: TRBJ1-2; abundance: -; CDR3nt: TGCAGCGTTGAAGTTTCGGATTTTAACTATGGCTACACCTTC; CDR3aa: CSVEVSDFNYGYTF
v_gene: TRBV6-5; d_gene: -; j_gene: TRBJ2-2; abundance: -; CDR3nt: TGTGCCAGCAGTTACGCGACAGCGAACACCGGGGAGCTGTTTTTT; CDR3aa: CASSYATANTGELFF
v_gene: TRBV14; d_gene: -; j_gene: TRBJ2-3; abundance: -; CDR3nt: TGTGCCAGCAGCCAAGACGAAGATTTCACAGATACGCAGTATTTT; CDR3aa: CASSQDEDFTDTQYF
v_gene: TRBV5-1; d_gene: -; j_gene: TRBJ2-1; abundance: -; CDR3nt: TGCGCCAGCAGCTTGGGGGGGGCCCCATCCTACAATGAGCAGTTCTTC; CDR3aa: CASSLGGAPSYNEQFF
v_gene: TRBV6-1; d_gene: TRBD2; j_gene: TRBJ2-1; abundance: -; CDR3nt: TGTGCCAGCAGACCACTGACTAGCGGGAGCTCCTACAATGAGCAGTTCTTC; CDR3aa: CASRPLTSGSSYNEQFF
v_gene: TRBV4-3; d_gene: -; j_gene: TRBJ1-5; abundance: -; CDR3nt: TGCGCCAGCAGCCAAGAACGGTTTAGCAATCAGCCCCAGCATTTT; CDR3aa: CASSQERFSNQPQHF
v_gene: TRBV9; d_gene: TRBD2; j_gene: TRBJ2-1; abundance: -; CDR3nt: TGTGCCAGCGACCCTAGCGGCTCCTACAATGAGCAGTTCTTC; CDR3aa: CASDPSGSYNEQFF
v_gene: TRBV28; d_gene: TRBD1; j_gene: TRBJ1-2; abundance: few; CDR3nt: TGTGCCAGCAGCTCCCCGTCCCGGACAGGGGATAGTGGCTACACCTTC; CDR3aa: CASSSPSRTGDSGYTF
v_gene: TRBV20-1; d_gene: -; j_gene: TRBJ2-7; abundance: -; CDR3nt: TGCAGTGCCACTGGTGGTGGCTACGAGCAGTACTTC; CDR3aa: CSATGGGYEQYF
v_gene: TRBV20-1; d_gene: -; j_gene: TRBJ1-2; abundance: -; CDR3nt: TGCAGTGCTAGAGTAGACGGAGATCTATATGGCTACACCTTC; CDR3aa: CSARVDGDLYGYTF
v_gene: TRBV7-3; d_gene: TRBD2; j_gene: TRBJ2-1; abundance: -; CDR3nt: TGTGCCAGCAGCTTACTCTCTAGCGGGAGAGGAAATGAGCAGTTCTTC; CDR3aa: CASSLLSSGRGNEQFF
v_gene: TRBV2; d_gene: -; j_gene: TRBJ1-2; abundance: -; CDR3nt: TGTGCCAGCAGTGAAGCAGGAGGCTATACCTTC; CDR3aa: CASSEAGGYTF
v_gene: TRBV7-3; d_gene: -; j_gene: TRBJ1-1; abundance: once; CDR3nt: TGTGCCAGCAGATTACAGGCAAGCACTGAAGCTTTCTTT; CDR3aa: CASRLQASTEAFF
v_gene: TRBV28; d_gene: -; j_gene: TRBJ1-5; abundance: few; CDR3nt: TGTGCCAGCAGTGCACGCGGGACCCCGGCGCAGCCCCAGCATTTT; CDR3aa: CASSARGTPAQPQHF
v_gene: TRBV7-9; d_gene: TRBD1; j_gene: TRBJ2-7; abundance: -; CDR3nt: TGTGCCAGCAGCCCACCCACAGGGGATGGATTCTACGAGCAGTACTTC; CDR3aa: CASSPPTGDGFYEQYF
v_gene: TRBV29-1; d_gene: -; j_gene: TRBJ1-1; abundance: -; CDR3nt: TGCAGCGACCAACCGGGGGGTCCTGAAGCTTTCTTT; CDR3aa: CSDQPGGPEAFF
v_gene: TRBV7-2; d_gene: TRBD1; j_gene: TRBJ2-3; abundance: -; CDR3nt: TGTGCCAGCAGCCGCCTCCGGACAGGGGGCTCAGATACGCAGTATTTT; CDR3aa: CASSRLRTGGSDTQYF
v_gene: TRBV9; d_gene: TRBD2; j_gene: TRBJ2-7; abundance: -; CDR3nt: TGTGCCAGCAGCGCTGGGGGGGAGGCGAACGAGCAGTACTTC; CDR3aa: CASSAGGEANEQYF
v_gene: TRBV5-5; d_gene: TRBD1; j_gene: TRBJ2-6; abundance: -; CDR3nt: TGTGCCAGCAGCCAAAACAGGGGTAGTTCTGGGGCCAACGTCCTGACTTTC; CDR3aa: CASSQNRGSSGANVLTF
v_gene: TRBV29-1; d_gene: -; j_gene: TRBJ1-2; abundance: few; CDR3nt: TGCAGCGCCTACGGGACGGTCTATGGCTACACCTTC; CDR3aa: CSAYGTVYGYTF
v_gene: TRBV7-6; d_gene: -; j_gene: TRBJ2-4; abundance: few; CDR3nt: TGTGCCAGCAGCTTAGGGGGGGAGTTGGACATTCAGTACTTC; CDR3aa: CASSLGGELDIQYF